This T cell receptor beta chain was sequenced during a study of T cell repertoires in cytomegalovirus infection. Study as a whole: Evidence of both CMV infection and a matching HLA type came from public TCR beta signatures. General study results and limits: Public TCR beta family frequency separated CMV-and-HLA carriers, including in an independent cohort.

Germline CDR1 is SGHAT and CDR2 is FQNNGV. V lost 3 bases, J lost 6 bases, and 10 bases lay in between. This CDR3 has 13 residues. Points on this clonotype: What it recognizes is unknown.

MiXCR was run by TCRdb on the reads, yielding one entry per CDR3 protein. Here the sample spans some 150,000 distinct CDR3 sequences, 20% to 30% being singletons. Sequencing was carried out using PBMCs. The chain couples TRBV11-2 to TRBJ2-3; D call uncertain. The clonotype was recovered from a human donor in good health (CMV status not recorded). Some clones in this sample may be carry-over from other donors' samples. The CDR3 region is CASSLLAPDTQYF. DNA of the CDR3: TGTGCCAGCAGCTTGTTAGCCCCCGATACGCAGTATTTT.